A single T cell receptor beta chain is shown here with its context. Its antigen is still unknown. Under the authors' procedure: With immunoSEQ giving junction-only sequences and no quality scores, filtering differed. Data came from immunoSEQ multiplex PCR; TCRdb stores just in-frame clones and leaves some out. The V and J calls and clone size are taken from that table; D and trimming were inferred from the DNA. The sample holds about 2.3 million clones, about 90% seen once. The donor cohort consisted entirely of Caucasian adults residing in Nashville, Tennessee. The data were obtained in a study of shared clonotypes between healthy human individuals. About the study: Per donor, three plates held CD4 naive cells, three held CD4 memory, two held CD8 naive and one held CD8 memory. Study-level points and caveats: Genetic and exposure-history diversity was limited by the few donors.

Germline loops: CDR1 MDHEN, CDR2 SYDVKM. The CDR3 spans 18 residues. Germline trimming cut 6 bases from V and 4 bases from J; bases unmatched to any gene: 17. Sequenced: naive CD4+ T cells from PBMCs. Indicated subset: CD45RA+ positively selected. The sequence was obtained from a man between 18 and 35 years old in good health. Some clones in this sample may be carry-over from other donors' samples. The chain combines TRBV28 with TRBJ1-1; 10 positions match TRBD1. CDR3 residues: CASSRVGQGVVYSTEAFF. The CDR3 DNA reads TGTGCCAGCAGCCGGGTAGGACAGGGGGTGGTGTATAGCACTGAAGCTTTCTTT.